The 23 T cell receptor beta chains listed next were all sequenced from one sample in a study of prognosis after radiotherapy for stage I lung cancer. The genomic DNA TCR beta CDR3 region underwent two rounds of multiplex PCR. It was primers specific to each TRBV and TRBJ gene that first-round PCR used. TCRdb reprocessed the multiplex PCR reads via MiXCR and lists one record per CDR3 protein. The sample yields 25,000 to 30,000 distinct CDR3 sequences, more than 25% seen once. This specimen consisted of PBMCs, obtained before or after stereotactic body radiation therapy (not recorded which). These TCRs come from a donor aged 50 or older with non-small cell lung cancer.

A word on this clonotype: Since a much larger clone is just one base distant, this may be a read error. J is TRBJ2-5 and V is TRBV2; 11 bases fit TRBD2. Germline lookup yields CDR1 SNHLY and CDR2 FYNNEI. The CDR3 length is 16 residues. The CDR3 loop reads CASSLLAGGYQETRYF. DNA for the CDR3: TGTGCCAGCTCCCTTTTAGCGGGAGGGTACCAAGAGACCCGGTACTTC.

By share of the sample, this clonotype is medium-sized. The chain joins TRBV5-1 to TRBJ2-3; D call uncertain. The germline gives CDR1 SGHRS, CDR2 YFSETQ. The CDR3 has 13 residues. Trimming stripped 4 bases from V and 6 bases from J, with 12 bases between. DNA of the CDR3: TGCGCCAGCAGCCTTGTACCCAGCGATACGCAGTATTTT. Translated, it gives CASSLVPSDTQYF.

This clonotype was detected many times. The rearrangement links TRBV7-8 to TRBJ2-7; 9 bases are shared with TRBD2. V lost 6 bases to trimming and J lost 7 bases; unmatched junction nucleotides: 10. The CDR3 is made up of 14 amino acids. Germline-derived CDR1 and CDR2 are SGHVS and FQNEAQ. The CDR3 DNA reads TGTGCCAGCAGTCACCTAGCGGGGTTTCGGGAGCAGTACTTC. Amino acid sequence: CASSHLAGFREQYF.

This clonotype was recorded many times. The V and J genes are TRBV6-2 or TRBV6-3 and TRBJ1-2; possibly TRBD1 for D (5 bases). Germline V gene lookup returns CDR1 MNHEY and CDR2 SVGEGT. The ends were cut back, 2 bases at V and 2 bases at J, with 9 bases in the middle. This CDR3 contains 14 residues. The CDR3 DNA sequence: TGTGCCAGCAGTTACACCTGGGGGAACTATGGCTACACCTTC. Translating gives CASSYTWGNYGYTF.

This clonotype was counted only a few times. This may be a read error: a much more frequent sequence differs by one nucleotide. The chain combines TRBV7-3 with TRBJ2-5; TRBD2 might be the D (6 bases). The germline V gene encodes CDR1 SGHTA and CDR2 FQGTGA. CDR3 size: 17 residues. V shed 5 bases and J shed 2 bases, with 21 bases lying between them. CDR3 in amino acids: CASSRPVRGVSQETQYF. Here the CDR3 DNA reads TGTGCCAGCAGCCGCCCCGTACGCGGGGTAAGTCAAGAGACCCAGTACTTC.

Many counts were recorded for this clonotype. The chain links TRBV7-8 to TRBJ2-5, with D possibly TRBD1 on 5 matching bases. Trimming pared 5 bases from V and 5 bases from J, leaving 18 bases between. This CDR3 comprises 15 residues. The germline gives CDR1 SGHVS, CDR2 FQNEAQ. The CDR3 reads CASSPRIGVGETQYF. The CDR3 nucleotides read TGTGCCAGCAGCCCGCGTATAGGGGTTGGGGAGACCCAGTACTTC.

This clonotype was observed many times. V and J are TRBV7-6 and TRBJ2-7; D may be TRBD2 (5 bases). The ends were cut back, 3 bases at V and 5 bases at J, with 20 bases in the middle. CDR1 and CDR2 (germline): SGHVS, FNYEAQ. This CDR3 spans 16 amino acids. The CDR3 nucleotides read TGTGCCAGCAGCTTGGCTAGCCGAGGGCACATGGACGAGCAGTACTTC. This encodes CASSLASRGHMDEQYF.

This clonotype occurred many times. Written as DNA, the CDR3 is TGTGCCAGCAGTTTAGGGACAGATACGCAGTATTTT. Its protein is CASSLGTDTQYF. V and J are TRBV12-3 or TRBV12-4 and TRBJ2-3; no clear D gene. CDR3 length: 12 amino acids. V was clipped by 1 base and J by 3 bases, with 2 bases between them.

This clonotype was recorded many times. The chain links TRBV25-1 to TRBJ1-3; D gene uncertain. Germline V gene data show CDR1 as MGHDK and CDR2 as SYGVNS. This CDR3 has 14 amino acids. V gave up 3 bases and J gave up 9 bases, with 15 bases separating them. CDR3 in amino acids: CASSDSLAEGTIYF. The CDR3 region has the DNA TGTGCCAGCAGTGATTCCCTGGCTGAGGGCACCATATATTTT.

Notes on this clonotype: This clone may be a read error of a much larger clone one base away. J is TRBJ2-3 and V is TRBV27; D call uncertain. Germline-derived CDR1 and CDR2 are MNHEY and SMNVEV (reference sequence). V shed 3 bases and J shed 3 bases, with 10 bases lying between them. CDR3 size: 14 residues. The CDR3 sequence is CASSFTVGTDTQYF. CDR3 DNA: TGTGCCAGCAGTTTTACCGTGGGAACAGATACGCAGTATTTT.

This clonotype has ten or more counts. The rearrangement uses TRBV28 and TRBJ2-4; D call uncertain. This CDR3 contains 16 residues. Germline V gives CDR1 MDHEN, CDR2 SYDVKM. The V gene lost 6 bases and the J gene lost 1 base, with 16 bases spanning the gap. CDR3 DNA sequence: TGTGCCAGCAGCAGCATTACCGGGTCGGCCAAAAACATTCAGTACTTC. Its protein product is CASSSITGSAKNIQYF.

There are many counts of this clonotype. This chain uses TRBV6-5 with TRBJ1-1; 8 bases are shared with TRBD1. V lost 1 base and J lost 5; bases outside the gene matches: 12. The CDR3 is 17 amino acids. Germline loops: CDR1 MNHEY, CDR2 SVGAGI. The CDR3 is CASSYFRGRRAGTEAFF. The CDR3 coding sequence is TGTGCCAGCAGTTACTTCAGGGGGCGTCGCGCGGGTACTGAAGCTTTCTTT.

A word on this clonotype: Given a much more abundant clone one base away, this may be a read error. The chain employs TRBV7-8 and TRBJ2-7; unclear D gene. CDR3 length equals 14 residues. Looked up from germline, CDR1 is SGHVS and CDR2 is FQNEAQ. V lost 1 base and J 0 bases, leaving 7 bases between the germline ends. CDR3 nucleotides: TGTGCCAGCAGCTTAGGCATCAGCTCCTACGAGCAGTACTTC. Amino acid sequence: CASSLGISSYEQYF.

This clonotype has a count of ten or more. This sequence joins TRBV20-1 and TRBJ1-5, with 9 bases identical to TRBD1. The V segment lost 6 bases and the J segment 0 bases; nucleotides outside the gene matches: 6. Germline CDR1 is DFQATT and CDR2 is SNEGSKA (reference sequence). This CDR3 is built from 15 residues. In DNA, the CDR3 is TGCAGTGCGCCACAGGGGGCGTATAGCAATCAGCCCCAGCATTTT. This codes for CSAPQGAYSNQPQHF.

This clonotype was found many times. The gene calls are TRBV20-1 and TRBJ2-1, with 8 bases aligning to TRBD1. Germline CDR1 DFQATT, CDR2 SNEGSKA (reference sequence). This CDR3 comprises 14 residues. Germline trimming cut 6 bases from V and 4 bases from J; bases unmatched to any gene: 8. The CDR3 DNA reads as TGCAGTGCCGCGGACAGGGATCTTTACAATGAGCAGTTCTTC. It is translated as CSAADRDLYNEQFF.

This chain joins TRBV9 and TRBJ2-7; TRBD2 matches at 12 bases. V shed 0 bases and J 7 bases; nucleotides not matched to a gene: 5. The CDR3 loop spans 15 amino acids. CDR1 SGDLS and CDR2 YYNGEE come from the germline V gene. In nucleotides, the CDR3 is TGTGCCAGCAGCGTAGACCCCGGGACTAGCGGGGAGCAGTACTTC. It translates to CASSVDPGTSGEQYF.

This clonotype appeared many times. The J gene is TRBJ2-3, the V gene TRBV19; either TRBD1 or TRBD2 may supply D (5 bases each). The V end was cut by 7 bases, the J end by 5 bases, with 13 bases between. The germline V gene has CDR1 LNHDA and CDR2 SQIVND (reference sequence). CDR3 size: 13 residues. The CDR3 here is CASNPFGGDTQYF. For the CDR3, the DNA is TGTGCCAGTAATCCCTTTGGGGGAGATACGCAGTATTTT.

A note on this clonotype: A far larger clone lies a single base away; this is likely a read error. The chain employs TRBV7-2 and TRBJ2-2; 7 bases map to TRBD1. This CDR3 is built from 15 residues. The V segment lost 3 bases and the J segment 2 bases; nucleotides outside the gene matches: 3. CDR1 and CDR2 from the germline V gene are SGHTA and FQGNSA. CDR3 sequence (DNA): TGTGCCAGCAGCTTGCAGGGGGACAACACCGGGGAGCTGTTTTTT. Its translation is CASSLQGDNTGELFF.

Many counts were recorded for this clonotype. The chain is built from TRBV19 and TRBJ1-5; D gene uncertain. The CDR3 sequence is 15 residues long. Deletions cut 1 base from V and 7 bases from J, with 14 bases between. CDR1 is LNHDA and CDR2 is SQIVND in the germline V gene (reference sequence). Here the CDR3 DNA reads TGTGCCAGTAGTATAGGGGAAGTGAGAAGCCAGCCCCAGCATTTT. Translating gives CASSIGEVRSQPQHF.

This clonotype was observed once. This chain's CDR3 is CASRRDSNTGELFF. The CDR3 nucleotides are TGCGCCAGCAGAAGGGACAGCAACACCGGGGAGCTGTTTTTT. The rearrangement uses TRBV5-1 and TRBJ2-2; TRBD1 matches 7 bases. The junction had 3 bases not matched to a gene; V was cut back by 5 bases and J by 2 bases. Germline lookup yields CDR1 SGHRS and CDR2 YFSETQ. The CDR3 loop spans 14 amino acids.

The rearrangement links TRBV5-1 to TRBJ2-1, with 11 nucleotides matching TRBD2. The germline V gene encodes CDR1 SGHRS and CDR2 YFSETQ. The CDR3 contains 16 residues. The V segment lost 3 bases and the J segment 2 bases; nucleotides outside the gene matches: 4. The CDR3 region is CASSSIAGGAYNEQFF. CDR3 nucleotide sequence: TGCGCCAGCAGCTCGATAGCGGGAGGGGCCTACAATGAGCAGTTCTTC.

Points on this clonotype: Since a much larger clone is just one base distant, this may be a read error. CDR3 in amino acids: CASILVAGHETQYF. The CDR3, as DNA: TGTGCCAGCATCTTAGTGGCAGGGCACGAGACCCAGTACTTC. This rearrangement joins TRBV7-9 to TRBJ2-5, with a tentative D call TRBD1 (5 bases). CDR3 length: 14 residues. Germline CDR1 and CDR2: SEHNR and FQNEAQ (reference sequence).

This clonotype came up a few times. The chain employs TRBV6-1 and TRBJ2-7, with 9 bases matching TRBD1. From germline, CDR1 is MNHNS and CDR2 SASEGT. V lost 9 bases to trimming and J lost 2 bases; unmatched junction nucleotides: 11. This CDR3 region has 15 residues. CDR3 in amino acids: CASHTTGQGPYEQYF. CDR3 DNA sequence: TGTGCCAGTCACACCACGGGACAGGGACCCTACGAGCAGTACTTC.